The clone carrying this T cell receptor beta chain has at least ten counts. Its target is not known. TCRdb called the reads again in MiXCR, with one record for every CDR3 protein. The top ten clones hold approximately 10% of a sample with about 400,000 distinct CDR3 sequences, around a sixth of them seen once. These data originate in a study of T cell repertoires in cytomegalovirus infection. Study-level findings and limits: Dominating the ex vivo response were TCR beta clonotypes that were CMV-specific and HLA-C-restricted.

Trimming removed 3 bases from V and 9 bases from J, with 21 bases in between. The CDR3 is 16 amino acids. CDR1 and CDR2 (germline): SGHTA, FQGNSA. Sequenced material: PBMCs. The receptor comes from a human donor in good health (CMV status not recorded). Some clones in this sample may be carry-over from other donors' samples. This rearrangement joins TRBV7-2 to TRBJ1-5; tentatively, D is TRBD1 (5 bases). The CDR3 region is CASSFGDAVEGGPQHF. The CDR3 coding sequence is TGTGCCAGCAGCTTTGGGGACGCGGTGGAGGGAGGGCCCCAGCATTTT.